These T cell receptor beta chains were read from a single sample in a study of a mutant IDH1 vaccine in newly diagnosed glioma. Libraries were prepared by immunoSEQ multiplex PCR; TCRdb keeps only in-frame clonotypes and omits some of them. The repertoire holds more than 10,000 clones, around 80% seen once, with around 4% in the top ten. These receptors have no known antigen. This sample comprised PBMCs, obtained from a glioma patient whose treatment included an IDH1 peptide vaccine. All receptors come from a woman between 35 and 50 years old with glioma. CDR3s include the opening cysteine and the closing phenylalanine or tryptophan. D genes are given only for firm matches. Where a row states a size, it is once, few, many or the class of an expanded clone; other rows omit it.

j_call d_call v_call clone_size cdr3_nt cdr3_aa
TRBJ2-7 . TRBV6-5 . TGTGCCAGCAAGCGAGACGGCCCCTACGAGCAGTACTTC CASKRDGPYEQYF
TRBJ1-3 . TRBV7-2 . TGTGCCAGCAGCTCCAGGACCGGCTCTGGAAACACCATATATTTT CASSSRTGSGNTIYF
TRBJ2-6 . TRBV30 . TGTGCCTGGAGCATGGACCGAGGGGCCAACGTCCTGACTTTC CAWSMDRGANVLTF
TRBJ1-2 . TRBV9 . TGTGCCAGCAGCGTAGCTGGGGGGAACTATGGCTACACCTTC CASSVAGGNYGYTF
TRBJ1-2 . TRBV28 few TGTGCCAGCAGTACCGGGATTGACACTAACTATGGCTACACCTTC CASSTGIDTNYGYTF
TRBJ2-3 . TRBV4-3 . TGCGCCAGCAGCGGGGGAATTATTAGCACAGATACGCAGTATTTT CASSGGIISTDTQYF
TRBJ2-7 TRBD2 TRBV10-3 . TGTGCCATCCTTGGGGGAACTAGCGGTACCTACGAGCAGTACTTC CAILGGTSGTYEQYF
TRBJ2-7 TRBD2 TRBV5-1 . TGCGCCAGCAGCGCCCAGACTAGCAGATACTACGAGCAGTACTTC CASSAQTSRYYEQYF
TRBJ1-1 . TRBV15 . TGTGCCACCAGCGATCAAGAGAACACTGAAGCTTTCTTT CATSDQENTEAFF
TRBJ1-4 TRBD1 TRBV5-1 . TGCGCCAGCAGCGACGGACAGGAGGGTAAACTGTTTTTT CASSDGQEGKLFF
TRBJ2-5 . TRBV27 . TGTGCCAGCAGAGACGCGGGTGTTCGGAAGACCCAGTACTTC CASRDAGVRKTQYF
TRBJ2-4 TRBD1 TRBV27 . TGTGCCACTTGGACAGGGGGCCTAAACATTCAGTACTTC CATWTGGLNIQYF
TRBJ2-3 . TRBV11-3 . TGTGCCAGCAGCTTAGTGGCAGCTAGCACAGATACGCAGTATTTT CASSLVAASTDTQYF